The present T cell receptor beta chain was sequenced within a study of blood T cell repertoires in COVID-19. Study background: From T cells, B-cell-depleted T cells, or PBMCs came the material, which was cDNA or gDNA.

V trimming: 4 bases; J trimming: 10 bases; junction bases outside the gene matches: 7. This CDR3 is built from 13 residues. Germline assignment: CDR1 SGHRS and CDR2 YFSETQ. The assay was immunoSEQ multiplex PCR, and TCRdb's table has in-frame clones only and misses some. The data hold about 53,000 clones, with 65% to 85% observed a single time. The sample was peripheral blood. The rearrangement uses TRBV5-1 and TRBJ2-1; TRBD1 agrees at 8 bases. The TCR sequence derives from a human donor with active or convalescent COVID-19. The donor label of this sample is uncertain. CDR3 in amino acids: CASSPRRTGEQFF. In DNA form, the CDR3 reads TGCGCCAGCAGCCCGAGGAGGACAGGGGAGCAGTTCTTC.